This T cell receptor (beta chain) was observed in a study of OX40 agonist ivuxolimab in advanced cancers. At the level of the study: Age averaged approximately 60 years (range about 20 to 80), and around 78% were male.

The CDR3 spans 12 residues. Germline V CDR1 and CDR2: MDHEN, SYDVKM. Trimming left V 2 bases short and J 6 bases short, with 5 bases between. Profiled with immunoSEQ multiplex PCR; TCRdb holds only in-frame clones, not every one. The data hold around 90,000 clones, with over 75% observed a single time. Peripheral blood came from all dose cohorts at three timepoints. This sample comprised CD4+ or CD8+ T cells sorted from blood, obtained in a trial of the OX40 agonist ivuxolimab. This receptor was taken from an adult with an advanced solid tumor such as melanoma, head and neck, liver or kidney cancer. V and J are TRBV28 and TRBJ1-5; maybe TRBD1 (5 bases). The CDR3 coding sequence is TGTGCCAGCAGTTTAGGGGGTCAGCCCCAGCATTTT. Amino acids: CASSLGGQPQHF.